This T cell receptor beta chain originates from a study of blood T cell repertoires in COVID-19. About the study: The United States, Italy and Spain provided the acute and convalescent COVID-19 samples.

Profiled with immunoSEQ multiplex PCR; TCRdb holds only in-frame clones, not every one. In the table there are about 180,000 clones, roughly three quarters of which are singletons. The ends lost 2 bases at V and 10 bases at J; junction bases unmatched: 6. The CDR3 extends over 15 amino acids. The V gene's germline CDR1 is SGHTS and CDR2 YDEGEE. Enrolled through a virtual design, the participants were between roughly 18 and 95 years of age and came from 24 US areas. Sequenced material: PBMCs or T cells enriched from blood (not recorded which). V gene TRBV5-8 combines with J gene TRBJ1-6, with TRBD1 matching over 10 bases. The sequence was obtained from a man in his sixties who had been exposed to COVID-19. CDR3 nucleotides: TGTGCCAGCAGCTTCCCGACAGGGGGCTACTCACCCCTCCACTTT. Amino acid sequence: CASSFPTGGYSPLHF.